Presented here are 26 T cell receptor beta chains from one specimen sequenced in a study of somatic mutations in cytotoxic T cells in rheumatoid arthritis. Method: immunoSEQ multiplex PCR; TCRdb's copy keeps in-frame clones and lacks some. Here the sample spans 25,000 to 30,000 clones, around 80% being singletons. The sequenced sample consisted of CD8+ T cells sorted from blood. The receptors derive from a man aged 50 to 60 in good health.

The rearrangement links TRBV29-1 to TRBJ1-2; 9 bases are a match to TRBD1. Trimming took 6 bases from V and 7 from J; bases not matched to a gene: 15. CDR1 is SQVTM and CDR2 is ANQGSEA in the germline V gene. The CDR3 has 15 residues. This CDR3 is CSVAGTGLPYGGYTF. DNA of the CDR3: TGCAGCGTCGCCGGGACAGGGTTACCCTATGGTGGCTACACCTTC.

V gene TRBV9 combines with J gene TRBJ2-5, with unresolved D. Germline assignment: CDR1 SGDLS and CDR2 YYNGEE. The CDR3 consists of 13 residues. The germline V and J ends were trimmed by 1 base and 4 bases, with 8 bases remaining between them. Written as DNA, the CDR3 is TGTGCCAGCAGCGTATACATCGGAGAGACCCAGTACTTC. This gives the protein CASSVYIGETQYF.

V is TRBV7-2 and J is TRBJ1-5, with D perhaps matching TRBD1 (5 bases). V lost 0 bases to trimming and J lost 0 bases, with 6 bases between them. The CDR3 is 15 residues long. Germline lookup yields CDR1 SGHTA and CDR2 FQGNSA. Here the CDR3 DNA reads TGTGCCAGCAGCTTAGCGCAGGGTAGCAATCAGCCCCAGCATTTT. Translating gives CASSLAQGSNQPQHF.

The rearrangement links TRBV29-1 to TRBJ1-2; 9 bases line up with TRBD1. The junction had 9 bases not matched to a gene; V was cut back by 0 bases and J by 4 bases. The V gene's germline CDR1 is SQVTM and CDR2 ANQGSEA. CDR3 length: 16 amino acids. CDR3: CSVEDLRDRDTYGYTF. The CDR3 DNA sequence: TGCAGCGTTGAAGATCTAAGGGACAGGGATACCTATGGCTACACCTTC.

The rearrangement uses TRBV9 and TRBJ1-2, with D unresolved. CDR1 is SGDLS and CDR2 is YYNGEE in the germline V gene. Trimming pared 3 bases from V and 8 bases from J, leaving 8 bases between. The CDR3 spans 11 residues. CDR3 bases: TGTGCCAGCAGCGACCGAAGGGGCTACACCTTC. Translating gives CASSDRRGYTF.

The V gene is TRBV9, the J gene TRBJ2-1; TRBD2 matches 13 bases. The CDR3 runs 16 residues. Germline V gene lookup returns CDR1 SGDLS and CDR2 YYNGEE. The V and J ends lost 0 bases and 5 bases, in that order; junction bases with no gene match: 2. CDR3 amino acids: CASSVGGTSGNNEQFF. In DNA form, the CDR3 reads TGTGCCAGCAGCGTAGGGGGGACTAGCGGGAACAATGAGCAGTTCTTC.

The chain's CDR3 is CASNYPGTVNQPQHF. The CDR3 DNA reads as TGTGCCAGCAATTATCCCGGGACAGTAAATCAGCCCCAGCATTTT. The chain is built from TRBV6-6 and TRBJ1-5; 7 nucleotides match TRBD1. CDR3 length equals 15 residues. Trimming at V came to 7 bases and at J to 4 bases, leaving 10 bases not matched to a gene. CDR1 MNHNY and CDR2 SVGAGI come from the germline V gene (reference sequence).

This chain joins TRBV30 and TRBJ1-1; tentative D call: TRBD1 (5 bases). The V gene's germline CDR1 is GTSNPN and CDR2 SVGIG (reference sequence). V dropped 5 bases and J dropped 6 bases, with 19 bases sitting between them. The CDR3 is made up of 14 amino acids. CDR3 sequence reads: CAWAKWGVGPEAFF. DNA for the CDR3: TGTGCCTGGGCCAAGTGGGGGGTTGGCCCTGAAGCTTTCTTT.

This rearrangement joins TRBV29-1 to TRBJ2-5; 12 positions match TRBD2. The CDR3 sequence is 19 residues long. V shed 5 bases, J shed 2 bases, and the junction held 18 bases outside the gene matches. CDR1 SQVTM and CDR2 ANQGSEA come from the germline V gene. Here the CDR3 reads CSVSGLAGGIGPTQETQYF. The DNA for the CDR3 is TGCAGCGTTTCTGGGCTAGCGGGAGGGATCGGCCCTACTCAAGAGACCCAGTACTTC.

The genes are TRBV6-1 and TRBJ1-2; no clear D gene. This CDR3 is built from 15 residues. Germline V gene lookup returns CDR1 MNHNS and CDR2 SASEGT. With 10 bases removed from V and 0 bases from J, the gap between germline ends came to 18 bases. CDR3: CATKEDLQTNYGYTF. CDR3 DNA: TGTGCCACCAAGGAAGACTTACAAACTAACTATGGCTACACCTTC.

The chain carries TRBV9 and TRBJ1-1; D is unclear. Trimming took 4 bases from V and 3 from J, leaving 10 bases between them. This CDR3 has 13 amino acids. CDR1 SGDLS and CDR2 YYNGEE come from the germline V gene. CDR3 sequence: CASSLRTYTEAFF. In nucleotides, the CDR3 is TGTGCCAGCAGCCTCCGGACGTACACTGAAGCTTTCTTT. Combining the CDR3 with reference TRBV9 and TRBJ1-1 gives the whole variable domain DSGVTQTPKHLITATGQRVTLRCSPRSGDLSVYWYQQSLDQGLQFLIQYYNGEERAKGNILERFSAQQFPDLHSELNLSSLELGDSALYFCASSLRTYTEAFFGQGTRLTVV.

This clone was counted once. V and J are TRBV5-4 and TRBJ2-7, with 10 bases matching TRBD2. In germline, CDR1 is SGHNT, CDR2 YYREEE (reference sequence). The V gene end was trimmed by 4 bases and the J gene end by 5 bases; junction bases not matched to a gene: 6. CDR3 length: 14 residues. The CDR3 nucleotides are TGTGCCAGCAGCGGGGCTAGCGGGAGTCACGAGCAGTACTTC. Amino acid sequence: CASSGASGSHEQYF.

CDR3 in DNA: TGTGCCAGCAGTTTCGGGGCGGGAGGTATGAATGAGCAGTTCTTC. Protein: CASSFGAGGMNEQFF. V gene TRBV27 combines with J gene TRBJ2-1, with 8 positions matching TRBD2. After removal of 3 bases from V and 7 bases from J, the junction contained 8 bases not matched to a gene. The CDR3 is 15 amino acids. CDR1 is MNHEY, CDR2 SMNVEV, per germline (reference sequence).

V gene TRBV6-1 combines with J gene TRBJ1-1; possible D gene TRBD1, 6 bases. The CDR3 covers 15 residues. The germline gives CDR1 MNHNS, CDR2 SASEGT. V lost 6 bases, J lost 1 base, and 15 bases lay in between. This CDR3 is CASRVRDTPNTEAFF. In nucleotides, the CDR3 is TGTGCCAGCAGGGTCCGGGACACCCCGAACACTGAAGCTTTCTTT.

This sequence joins TRBV11-2 and TRBJ2-1; a weak D match, TRBD2 (5 bases). CDR1 and CDR2 (germline): SGHAT, FQNNGV. Trimming shortened V by 4 bases and J by 1 base, and 14 bases separated the two germline ends. The CDR3 sequence is 16 residues long. The CDR3 reads CASSSPTRVSYNEQFF. The CDR3 nucleotides read TGTGCCAGCAGCTCCCCCACTAGAGTTTCCTACAATGAGCAGTTCTTC.

This clone was recorded a few times. The chain is built from TRBV15 and TRBJ1-5, with D tentatively TRBD1 (5 bases). Germline CDR1 LNHNV, CDR2 YYDKDF (reference sequence). The V and J ends lost 10 bases and 4 bases respectively, with 8 bases between them. This CDR3 is built from 11 residues. This CDR3 reads CAIGANQPQHF. The DNA for the CDR3 is TGTGCCATCGGGGCGAATCAGCCCCAGCATTTT.

The V gene is TRBV9, the J gene TRBJ2-1; D remains unclear. Trimming removed 0 bases at V and 7 bases at J, with 8 bases between. Germline CDR1 is SGDLS and CDR2 is YYNGEE. This CDR3 has 13 residues. DNA of the CDR3: TGTGCCAGCAGCGTAGAGCCCCAAAATGAGCAGTTCTTC. It translates to CASSVEPQNEQFF.

The V call is TRBV13, the J call TRBJ1-5, with D maybe TRBD1 (6 bases). Looked up from germline, CDR1 is PRHDT and CDR2 is FYEKMQ (reference sequence). Trimming left V 3 bases short and J 7 bases short, with 13 bases between. This CDR3 contains 14 residues. As DNA, the CDR3 is TGTGCCAGCAGCTTGGGCAGGGGAGAACAGCCCCAGCATTTT. Its protein product is CASSLGRGEQPQHF. Looking up the rest from reference TRBV13 and TRBJ1-5 gives the full variable domain: AAGVIQSPRHLIKEKRETATLKCYPIPRHDTVYWYQQGPGQDPQFLISFYEKMQSDKGSIPDRFSAQQFSDYHSELNMSSLELGDSALYFCASSLGRGEQPQHFGDGTRLSIL.

The rearrangement joins TRBV10-3 to TRBJ2-7; TRBD2 matches 7 bases. The germline V gene encodes CDR1 ENHRY and CDR2 SYGVKD. With 3 bases clipped from V and 2 bases from J, the junction kept 19 bases outside the gene matches. CDR3 length: 19 residues. CDR3 nucleotide sequence: TGTGCCATCAGTGACCCGGGACTCGAAGAGGGCGGGACTACCTACGAGCAGTACTTC. Translating gives CAISDPGLEEGGTTYEQYF.

This sequence joins TRBV6-1 and TRBJ1-5; no reliable D call. There are 13 residues in the CDR3. Germline assignment: CDR1 MNHNS and CDR2 SASEGT. V lost 3 bases and J lost 2, with 5 bases in between. CDR3 in DNA: TGTGCCAGCAGTGATCTGGGCAATCAGCCCCAGCATTTT. Translating it yields CASSDLGNQPQHF.

The V call is TRBV4-2, the J call TRBJ1-1; D remains unclear. V lost 6 bases and J lost 4, with 24 bases in between. The CDR3 runs to 17 residues. CDR1 is LGHNA, CDR2 YNFKEQ, per germline. The CDR3 loop reads CASSPEYVPDWGTEAFF. The CDR3 DNA follows: TGTGCCAGCAGTCCAGAGTACGTCCCGGATTGGGGCACTGAAGCTTTCTTT.

This rearrangement joins TRBV27 to TRBJ2-7; 9 bases agree with TRBD2. The CDR3 runs to 15 residues. With V trimmed by 2 bases and J by 2 bases, 4 bases remained unmatched. CDR1 is MNHEY and CDR2 is SMNVEV in the germline V gene (reference sequence). The CDR3 is CASSLAGGTAYEQYF. CDR3 DNA sequence: TGTGCCAGCAGTTTAGCGGGGGGGACTGCCTACGAGCAGTACTTC.

The chain couples TRBV9 to TRBJ2-7; D not resolved. The CDR3 has 12 residues. V was pared by 4 bases and J by 4 bases, with 9 bases between. Germline CDR1 reads SGDLS; CDR2 reads YYNGEE. The CDR3 bases are TGTGCCAGCAGCCCACTTAGTTACGAGCAGTACTTC. Amino acid sequence: CASSPLSYEQYF.

This clone was seen once. The chain has TRBV2 and TRBJ1-2; D is perhaps TRBD1 (6 bases). The CDR3 totals 14 residues. CDR1 SNHLY and CDR2 FYNNEI come from the germline V gene. V dropped 2 bases and J dropped 2 bases, with 9 bases sitting between them. The CDR3 is CASSEWQGNYGYTF. CDR3 in DNA: TGTGCCAGCAGTGAATGGCAGGGGAACTATGGCTACACCTTC.

The chain is built from TRBV2 and TRBJ2-7; 10 bases align to TRBD1. The ends lost 2 bases at V and 5 bases at J; junction bases unmatched: 9. The germline V gene encodes CDR1 SNHLY and CDR2 FYNNEI. CDR3 length equals 16 residues. The CDR3 here is CASSELEGQGSHEQYF. The CDR3 DNA follows: TGTGCCAGCAGTGAATTAGAGGGACAGGGGTCCCACGAGCAGTACTTC.

The chain recombines TRBV11-1 with TRBJ2-1, with a possible D match to TRBD2 (6 bases). Between the trimmed V and J ends, which lost 4 bases and 9 bases, there was a span of 22 bases. The CDR3 is 16 residues long. CDR1 SGHAT and CDR2 FQDESV come from the germline V gene (reference sequence). The CDR3 protein is CASSSPQEGTFGEQFF. In DNA form, the CDR3 reads TGTGCCAGCAGCTCCCCCCAGGAGGGTACTTTCGGTGAGCAGTTCTTC.